A single sample gave rise to the 26 T cell receptor beta chains below, sequenced in a study of blood T cell dynamics during melanoma immunotherapy. The time point was: pre-treatment baseline. Clones were sequenced by immunoSEQ multiplex PCR, and TCRdb holds only the in-frame ones, with some missing. The sample consists of around 26,000 clones, around 88% of them appearing once. The material was blood, obtained from a patient treated with checkpoint blockade. The receptors stem from a human donor with melanoma.

This chain joins TRBV11-2 and TRBJ1-4; 8 nucleotides line up with TRBD1. V was pared by 5 bases and J by 8 bases, with 10 bases of the junction left unmatched. CDR3 length equals 15 residues. Looked up from germline, CDR1 is SGHAT and CDR2 is FQNNGV. The CDR3 DNA follows: TGTGCCAGCAGCAAGACAGGGGCAGTGAGCGAAAAACTGTTTTTT. This gives the protein CASSKTGAVSEKLFF.

The chain links TRBV28 to TRBJ2-2; D may be TRBD1 (6 bases). Germline V gene lookup returns CDR1 MDHEN and CDR2 SYDVKM. This CDR3 region has 15 residues. Trimming removed 6 bases from V and 1 base from J, with 12 bases in between. CDR3 in DNA: TGTGCCAGCAGCTCAGGGGCGCTGAACACCGGGGAGCTGTTTTTT. Protein: CASSSGALNTGELFF.

The chain employs TRBV7-3 and TRBJ2-1; D possibly matches TRBD1 or TRBD2 (6 bases each). The V gene lost 1 base and the J gene lost 0 bases, with 16 bases spanning the gap. In germline, CDR1 is SGHTA, CDR2 FQGTGA. The CDR3 runs to 18 residues. CDR3: CASSLISSGASSYNEQFF. For the CDR3, the DNA is TGTGCCAGCAGCTTAATTTCGTCGGGGGCTAGCTCCTACAATGAGCAGTTCTTC.

This clone was observed a few times. This rearrangement joins TRBV10-1 to TRBJ2-2, with D unresolved. CDR3 length equals 12 residues. The germline CDR1 and CDR2 sequences are WNHNN and SYGVQD (reference sequence). Trimming took 6 bases from V and 1 from J, leaving 3 bases between them. The CDR3 nucleotides read TGCGCCAGCAGGCAGAACACCGGGGAGCTGTTTTTT. It is translated as CASRQNTGELFF.

The CDR3 loop reads CASSLRRPSSYNEQFF. In DNA form, the CDR3 reads TGTGCCAGCAGCTTACGGCGCCCGAGCTCCTACAATGAGCAGTTCTTC. The chain is built from TRBV7-2 and TRBJ2-1; D is unresolved. The CDR3 is 16 residues long. The V end was cut by 2 bases, the J end by 0 bases, with 11 bases between. Germline values: CDR1 SGHTA, CDR2 FQGNSA.

The chain has TRBV1 and TRBJ2-7; TRBD2 is the table's D call, not checked against the DNA. TRBV1 is designated a pseudogene. The CDR3 has 13 residues. The CDR3 DNA sequence: TGCACCAGCAATCTCGCGGGAGCCCGCGAGCAGTACTTC. It is translated as CTSNLAGAREQYF.

V and J are TRBV7-9 and TRBJ1-1; 7 nucleotides align to TRBD1. J was trimmed by 3 bases and V by 5 bases; bases with no gene match: 9. There are 15 residues in the CDR3. Germline CDR1 is SEHNR and CDR2 is FQNEAQ (reference sequence). The CDR3 sequence is CASSTNRDRYTEAFF. Here the CDR3 DNA reads TGTGCCAGCAGCACGAACCGGGACAGATACACTGAAGCTTTCTTT.

V and J are TRBV21-1 and TRBJ1-4; the table's D call TRBD1 went unverified against the DNA. TRBV21-1 is termed a pseudogene. The CDR3 is 21 amino acids. The CDR3 spells CASSKALGADRAGATNEKLFF. The CDR3, as DNA: TGTGCCAGCAGCAAAGCGCTCGGGGCGGACAGGGCGGGGGCCACTAATGAAAAACTGTTTTTT.

The V gene is TRBV27, the J gene TRBJ2-2, with D hard to call. In germline, CDR1 is MNHEY, CDR2 SMNVEV (reference sequence). The CDR3 has 13 amino acids. V dropped 6 bases and J dropped 3 bases, with 8 bases sitting between them. The CDR3 protein is CASSRGHTGELFF. CDR3 coding DNA: TGTGCCAGCAGCCGCGGCCACACCGGGGAGCTGTTTTTT.

J is TRBJ1-1 and V is TRBV11-2, with D possibly being TRBD1 (6 bases). V lost 3 bases and J lost 6, with 11 bases in between. CDR1 is SGHAT, CDR2 FQNNGV, per germline. The CDR3 consists of 13 residues. CDR3 in amino acids: CASSFAGVAEAFF. The CDR3 region has the DNA TGTGCCAGCAGCTTTGCAGGGGTGGCTGAAGCTTTCTTT.

The chain carries TRBV6-5 and TRBJ2-7, with 7 bases lining up with TRBD2. With 6 bases clipped from V and 7 bases from J, the junction kept 9 bases outside the gene matches. The CDR3 extends over 13 amino acids. CDR1 and CDR2 from the germline V gene are MNHEY and SVGAGI. CDR3 sequence (DNA): TGTGCCAGCAGCGGAGTCTCAGCGGGGGAGCAGTACTTC. Encoded protein: CASSGVSAGEQYF.

The chain employs TRBV14 and TRBJ1-6; no clear D gene. The V and J ends lost 8 bases and 0 bases respectively, with 11 bases between them. The CDR3 is 15 residues long. Per the germline V gene, CDR1 is SGHDN and CDR2 is FVKESK. In nucleotides, the CDR3 is TGTGCCAGCTGCAGAGGGAGCTCCTATAATTCACCCCTCCACTTT. Residues: CASCRGSSYNSPLHF.

In this sample, this clone turned up a few times. V and J are TRBV2 and TRBJ1-3; 7 positions match TRBD1. Germline loops: CDR1 SNHLY, CDR2 FYNNEI. V trimming: 4 bases; J trimming: 0 bases; junction bases outside the gene matches: 6. The CDR3 has 16 residues. The CDR3 coding sequence is TGTGCCAGCAGTGGGGGACAGCCCTCCTCTGGAAACACCATATATTTT. Its protein product is CASSGGQPSSGNTIYF. Supplemented by reference TRBV2 and TRBJ1-3, the full variable domain reads EPEVTQTPSHQVTQMGQEVILRCVPISNHLYFYWYRQILGQKVEFLVSFYNNEISEKSEIFDDQFSVERPDGSNFTLKIRSTKLEDSAMYFCASSGGQPSSGNTIYFGEGSWLTVV.

The chain combines TRBV19 with TRBJ1-1, with TRBD1 as a possible D gene (5 bases). CDR3 length: 17 residues. Germline V gives CDR1 LNHDA, CDR2 SQIVND (reference sequence). The ends were cut back, 4 bases at V and 0 bases at J, with 18 bases in the middle. In nucleotides, the CDR3 is TGTGCCAGTAGTAAAAGGGGCGTTTCGTTCATGAACACTGAAGCTTTCTTT. Encoded protein: CASSKRGVSFMNTEAFF. The variable domain in full, completed from reference TRBV19 and TRBJ1-1, reads DGGITQSPKYLFRKEGQNVTLSCEQNLNHDAMYWYRQDPGQGLRLIYYSQIVNDFQKGDIAEGYSVSREKKESFPLTVTSAQKNPTAFYLCASSKRGVSFMNTEAFFGQGTRLTVV.

The V gene is TRBV6-6, the J gene TRBJ2-5; D is unresolved. CDR1 and CDR2 (germline): MNHNY, SVGAGI (reference sequence). V lost 5 bases and J 0 bases, leaving 4 bases between the germline ends. This CDR3 comprises 12 residues. The CDR3 DNA reads TGTGCCAGCAGTCCTAACCAAGAGACCCAGTACTTC. This translates into CASSPNQETQYF.

V is TRBV15 and J is TRBJ1-2; the match to TRBD1 covers 8 bases. J lost 7 bases, V lost 3 bases, and 7 bases had no gene match. CDR3 size: 14 residues. Germline loops: CDR1 LNHNV, CDR2 YYDKDF (reference sequence). The CDR3 spells CATSRDRVYVGYTF. CDR3 bases: TGTGCCACCAGCAGGGACAGGGTTTATGTTGGCTACACCTTC.

V usage is TRBV15 and J usage is TRBJ2-7; 9 positions agree with TRBD2. Germline values: CDR1 LNHNV, CDR2 YYDKDF (reference sequence). After removal of 0 bases from V and 5 bases from J, the junction contained 11 bases not matched to a gene. The CDR3 has 17 residues. The CDR3 is CATSRDKGSGGRHEQYF. CDR3 nucleotides: TGTGCCACCAGCAGAGATAAGGGTAGCGGGGGACGGCACGAGCAGTACTTC.

This clone was seen once. V gene TRBV2 combines with J gene TRBJ2-2; 10 nucleotides align to TRBD2. Germline lookup yields CDR1 SNHLY and CDR2 FYNNEI. The CDR3 consists of 16 residues. V dropped 4 bases and J dropped 6; count of bases not matched to a gene: 8. The chain's CDR3 is CASSGASGSLPGELFF. CDR3 DNA sequence: TGTGCCAGCAGTGGGGCTAGCGGGAGTCTCCCCGGGGAGCTGTTTTTT.

The rearrangement uses TRBV5-1 and TRBJ1-5; D not resolved. This CDR3 spans 15 amino acids. The germline CDR1 and CDR2 sequences are SGHRS and YFSETQ. Trimming took off 4 bases at V and 2 bases at J, with 13 bases between the two ends. In DNA form, the CDR3 reads TGCGCCAGCAGCCCCGTTGGCGGGGGCAATCAGCCCCAGCATTTT. This translates into CASSPVGGGNQPQHF.

This sequence joins TRBV19 and TRBJ1-4, with a weak D call TRBD1 (5 bases). With 6 bases removed from V and 7 bases from J, the gap between germline ends came to 15 bases. The length of the CDR3 is 14 residues. CDR1 is LNHDA, CDR2 SQIVND, per germline (reference sequence). CDR3 bases: TGTGCCAGTAGACTAACGGGGGAGCGTGAAAAACTGTTTTTT. It translates to CASRLTGEREKLFF.

The chain combines TRBV11-3 with TRBJ1-1; no clear D gene. Trimming shortened V by 2 bases and J by 0 bases, and 4 bases separated the two germline ends. Germline CDR1 and CDR2: SGHNT and YENEEA. The CDR3 length is 13 residues. CDR3 in amino acids: CASSLRLNTEAFF. The CDR3 DNA reads TGTGCCAGCAGCTTACGGTTGAACACTGAAGCTTTCTTT.

The rearrangement links TRBV11-2 to TRBJ1-4; a weak D match, TRBD1 (5 bases). The V end lost 0 bases, the J end lost 7 bases, and 12 bases lay between the germline ends. Germline CDR1 is SGHAT and CDR2 is FQNNGV. The CDR3 spans 15 residues. The CDR3 DNA follows: TGTGCCAGCAGCTTAGAGGGCAGGGAAGGTGAAAAACTGTTTTTT. Protein: CASSLEGREGEKLFF.

This chain joins TRBV15 and TRBJ2-1; a possible D gene is TRBD2 (6 bases). The CDR3 has 12 amino acids. Germline CDR1 reads LNHNV; CDR2 reads YYDKDF (reference sequence). V was clipped by 0 bases and J by 10 bases, with 7 bases between them. The CDR3: CATSRDRGEQFF. CDR3 sequence (DNA): TGTGCCACCAGCAGAGATCGGGGGGAGCAGTTCTTC.

J is TRBJ2-1 and V is TRBV7-3; TRBD2 aligns across 8 bases. The CDR3 contains 15 residues. Germline CDR1 is SGHTA and CDR2 is FQGTGA. Trimming at V came to 5 bases and at J to 9 bases, leaving 12 bases not matched to a gene. The CDR3 spells CASSPTLAGSREQFF. The DNA for the CDR3 is TGTGCCAGCAGCCCGACGTTAGCGGGATCTCGTGAGCAGTTCTTC.

The rearrangement joins TRBV5-1 to TRBJ1-1; a possible D gene is TRBD1 (5 bases). The germline CDR1 and CDR2 sequences are SGHRS and YFSETQ. V was pared by 3 bases and J by 3 bases, with 12 bases between. CDR3 length equals 14 residues. The CDR3 DNA follows: TGCGCCAGCAGCTCCCTCGGGACGGACACTGAAGCTTTCTTT. It encodes CASSSLGTDTEAFF.

V and J are TRBV7-2 and TRBJ2-1, with D possibly TRBD2 on 6 matching bases. Trimming cost V 4 bases and J 5 bases, with 15 bases left between them. The germline CDR1 and CDR2 sequences are SGHTA and FQGNSA. The CDR3 has 15 residues. The CDR3 DNA reads TGTGCCAGCAGCTCCAGCGGGCCAGGAGACAATGAGCAGTTCTTC. Translated: CASSSSGPGDNEQFF.